Listed below are T cell receptor beta chains from one sample, sequenced in a study of blood T cells in healthy people across ages. TCRdb reanalysed the 5' RACE reads using MiXCR and keeps one entry per CDR3 protein. The sample contains around 970,000 distinct CDR3 sequences, roughly half of which appear only once. Sequencing input: blood. The source is a woman aged 60-70 years in good health. Both conserved end residues are trimmed from each CDR3.

TRBV20-1,SARDRAFQPQH
TRBV5-5,ASSGVGQGTYEQY
TRBV7-2,ASSLLAGDPDTQY
TRBV11-2,ASSLVTGLLFEQY
TRBV20-1,SAALRGRVQPQH
TRBV7-2,ASSHGQGQGTQY
TRBV4-2,ASSQGSASAIYEQY
TRBV29-1,SVEAYLGGYT
TRBV6-6,ASSYSIRDSPLH
TRBV21-1,ASSKRSTAQAQETQY
TRBV20-1,SALGLSGREGIFTDTQY
TRBV20-1,SATPRAGTQY
TRBV4-1,ASSQFGDNSYEQY
TRBV5-4,ASSSMQRTDTQY
TRBV6-1,ASALTISSYNEQF
TRBV27,ASRNNRDSEY
TRBV3-1,ASSPRGTGGSGELF
TRBV5-1,ASSLSIGHTEAF
TRBV5-1,ASSRVGSYEQY
TRBV5-8,ASSLSSRTVNYGYT
TRBV27,ASCLREGSSYEQY
TRBV7-9,ASSLTGTDYGYT
TRBV6-4,ASSREDSGTQY
TRBV12-3/TRBV12-4,ASSIGPGGPYEQY
TRBV20-1,SGGQGLVKAF
TRBV12-3/TRBV12-4,ASSPLAGGVGEQY
TRBV9,ASSVVQSDTQY
TRBV20-1,SARPGQGKQETQY
TRBV4-3,ASSLQVGEVYEQY
TRBV29-1,SGDTYNEQF
TRBV20-1,SAAGDTYEQY
TRBV18,ASSPPNGKYEQY
TRBV27,ASSKRKTDTQY
TRBV7-2,ASSLVWRWGGGNEQY
TRBV12-3/TRBV12-4,ASSPDRACNQPQH
TRBV6-2/TRBV6-3,ASSLTVMNTEAF
TRBV4-1,ASSHYPGQGRGSYNEQF
TRBV3-1,ASSHRGRSYEQY
TRBV12-3/TRBV12-4,ASRLTGRNTEAF
TRBV19,ASSRESGRAGNIQY
TRBV4-2,ASSQGNSGAYEQY
TRBV12-3/TRBV12-4,ASSSGKGQPQH
TRBV7-2,ASSSTLQGEDYEQY
TRBV27,ASSLGGGNYEQY
TRBV6-5,ASSYSLQIQETQY
TRBV10-3,AISMDREPAEQY
TRBV28,ASRTSGSLKTQY
TRBV6-1,ASSGDFSYNEQF
TRBV5-1,ASSLGTGGAEQY
TRBV3-1,ASSQGGGGQPQH
TRBV27,ASSLTAYPTYEQY
TRBV7-2,ASSSILAGGATDTQY
TRBV7-2,ASSSGQGVQKTQY